This TCR beta chain appears in the sequencing data of a study of memory CD8 T cells in hepatitis C reinfection. Across the study: Samples late or after reinfection came 12 to 24 weeks post-detection.

Stated time point: late/post reinfection, 12 to 24 weeks after detection. TCR sequencing was done directly ex vivo on sorted cells, without expansion in vitro. Donors were people who inject drugs in the Montreal HEPCO cohort. Data came from immunoSEQ multiplex PCR; TCRdb stores just in-frame clones and leaves some out. The data hold approximately 46,000 clones, with roughly 89% observed a single time. This clone was counted once. Its antigen remains unknown. The germline V gene encodes CDR1 MGHRA and CDR2 YSYEKL. The CDR3 covers 15 residues. V was clipped by 3 bases and J by 5 bases; unmatched bases: 7. Study-wide points: Roughly five donors were too few for definitive public clonotype conclusions.

This receptor was taken from a man younger than 35 with hepatitis C virus infection. Sequencing was performed on naive CD8+ T cells sorted from blood. This chain connects TRBV4-1 to TRBJ2-1, with 7 bases aligning to TRBD1. The CDR3 spells CASSQGTALNNEQFF. The CDR3 DNA is TGCGCCAGCAGCCAGGGGACAGCCCTTAACAATGAGCAGTTCTTC.